Presented here are 3 T cell receptor beta chains from one specimen sequenced in a study of T-cell reconstitution after alpha-beta-depleted transplantation in children. Unique molecular identifiers were used to barcode this TCRbeta library. One entry per CDR3 protein results from TCRdb running MiXCR on the PCR reads. The sample has 400,000 to 500,000 distinct CDR3 sequences, under 13% seen once. Sequenced here: PBMCs from the stem cell graft donor, sampled from the stem cell graft. The receptors were gathered from a human donor who donated a stem cell graft to a child with acute myeloid leukemia.

The gene calls are TRBV20-1 and TRBJ2-5; TRBD2 matches at 8 bases. This CDR3 region has 14 residues. Germline V gene sequence: CDR1 DFQATT, CDR2 SNEGSKA (reference sequence). V lost 6 bases to trimming and J lost 4 bases; unmatched junction nucleotides: 10. The CDR3 region is CSAREAGDIETQYF. CDR3 bases: TGCAGTGCCCGAGAAGCGGGAGATATAGAGACCCAGTACTTC.

V is TRBV11-2 and J is TRBJ2-5; TRBD2 might be the D (5 bases). Germline CDR1 SGHAT, CDR2 FQNNGV. This CDR3 is 15 amino acids long. V shed 7 bases and J shed 3 bases, with 18 bases lying between them. The CDR3 loop is CASNAGNLLEETQYF. The CDR3, as DNA: TGTGCCAGCAACGCCGGGAACCTGTTGGAAGAGACCCAGTACTTC. Filled out from reference TRBV11-2 and TRBJ2-5, the complete variable domain reads EAGVAQSPRYKIIEKRQSVAFWCNPISGHATLYWYQQILGQGPKLLIQFQNNGVVDDSQLPKDRFSAERLKGVDSTLKIQPAKLEDSAVYLCASNAGNLLEETQYFGPGTRLLVL.

The chain is built from TRBV19 and TRBJ1-1, with D uncertain. The V gene lost 7 bases and the J gene lost 0 bases, with 12 bases spanning the gap. The CDR3 totals 14 residues. CDR1 is LNHDA and CDR2 is SQIVND in the germline V gene (reference sequence). The CDR3 here is CASKFRFLNTEAFF. In DNA, the CDR3 is TGTGCCAGTAAGTTTAGGTTCCTGAACACTGAAGCTTTCTTT.